These T cell receptor beta chains were read from a single sample in a study of T cells in Graves' hyperthyroidism and ophthalmopathy. TCRdb called the multiplex PCR reads again in MiXCR, with one record for every CDR3 protein. The top ten hold 25% to 30% of the sample, which has around 540,000 distinct CDR3 sequences, 15% to 20% seen once. Material: blood. All receptors derive from a woman in her 30s with Graves' ophthalmopathy. Both conserved end residues are part of each CDR3. A D gene is named only where the DNA matches it firmly. Part of the rows lack a size; the others show once, few, many or a class for expanded clones.

D,size,J,V,CDR3,DNA
TRBD2,.,TRBJ2-1,TRBV29-1,CSARRGLAGGLNEQFF,TGCAGCGCCCGACGGGGACTAGCGGGAGGCCTTAATGAGCAGTTCTTC
.,many,TRBJ2-5,TRBV3-1,CASSRGRGPQETQYF,TGTGCCAGCAGCCGGGGGCGGGGGCCTCAAGAGACCCAGTACTTC
TRBD1,many,TRBJ1-2,TRBV28,CASSSPGTGGYTF,TGTGCCAGCAGTTCACCCGGGACAGGGGGCTACACCTTC
TRBD1,many,TRBJ1-5,TRBV6-1,CASSAGQGFSNQPQHF,TGTGCCAGCAGTGCCGGACAGGGGTTTAGCAATCAGCCCCAGCATTTT
TRBD1,few,TRBJ1-1,TRBV27,CASNRQGATTEAFF,TGTGCCAGCAACAGACAGGGGGCGACCACTGAAGCTTTCTTT
.,few,TRBJ1-4,TRBV12-3/TRBV12-4,CASSLELANEKLFF,TGTGCCAGCAGTTTAGAGTTGGCTAATGAAAAACTGTTTTTT
TRBD1,many,TRBJ2-7,TRBV28,CASSAGTVLTREQYF,TGTGCCAGCAGTGCCGGGACAGTCCTTACGCGAGAGCAGTACTTC
TRBD1,many,TRBJ2-1,TRBV2,CASSGDRVFNEQFF,TGTGCCAGCAGTGGGGACAGGGTCTTTAATGAGCAGTTCTTC
TRBD2,many,TRBJ2-7,TRBV28,CASSPSGLAGDQSSYEQYF,TGTGCCAGCAGTCCGTCGGGACTAGCGGGAGATCAGAGCTCCTACGAGCAGTACTTC
.,few,TRBJ2-2,TRBV7-3,CASSLGHQNTGELFF,TGTGCCAGCAGCTTAGGACACCAGAACACCGGGGAGCTGTTTTTT
.,.,TRBJ2-7,TRBV7-2,CASSPSGFAIYEQYF,TGTGCCAGCAGCCCGTCCGGGTTTGCGATCTACGAGCAGTACTTC
.,many,TRBJ2-3,TRBV6-1,CASTRGRTDTQYF,TGTGCCAGCACGCGGGGACGCACAGATACGCAGTATTTT
.,.,TRBJ1-6,TRBV7-9,CASSFGSVRASPLHF,TGTGCCAGCAGCTTTGGCTCGGTCAGAGCCTCACCCCTCCACTTT
.,few,TRBJ2-1,TRBV5-1,CASSISLGGGGPNEQFF,TGCGCCAGCAGCATATCCCTCGGAGGGGGAGGTCCGAATGAGCAGTTCTTC
TRBD1,.,TRBJ1-4,TRBV19,CASSAGTGGFEKLFF,TGTGCCAGTAGCGCCGGGACAGGGGGCTTTGAAAAACTGTTTTTT
TRBD2,many,TRBJ2-1,TRBV20-1,CSALPSSGRPDEQFF,TGCAGTGCTCTCCCGAGTAGCGGGAGGCCGGATGAGCAGTTCTTC
.,.,TRBJ2-2,TRBV9,CASSPLETREGELFF,TGTGCCAGCAGCCCCCTTGAAACTAGGGAGGGGGAGCTGTTTTTT
.,.,TRBJ2-1,TRBV6-5,CASSYSWTDNEQFF,TGTGCCAGCAGTTACTCTTGGACCGACAATGAGCAGTTCTTC
.,.,TRBJ2-2,TRBV5-1,CASKVGLLQGELFF,TGCGCCAGCAAAGTAGGGCTTCTTCAGGGGGAGCTGTTTTTT
.,.,TRBJ1-1,TRBV6-4,CASSEWQNTEAFF,TGTGCCAGCAGTGAATGGCAGAACACTGAAGCTTTCTTT
TRBD1,.,TRBJ1-5,TRBV20-1,CSAGQGIESNQPQHF,TGCAGTGCTGGACAGGGAATCGAGAGCAATCAGCCCCAGCATTTT
TRBD2,.,TRBJ2-5,TRBV7-2,CASSALGLAGGLETQYF,TGTGCCAGCAGCGCCTTGGGGTTAGCGGGAGGGCTCGAGACCCAGTACTTC
.,.,TRBJ1-4,TRBV6-1,CASSYDFRVATNEKLFF,TGTGCCAGCAGTTATGATTTTCGTGTTGCAACTAATGAAAAACTGTTTTTT
.,few,TRBJ2-5,TRBV6-2/TRBV6-3,CASRPWRLQETQYF,TGTGCCAGCAGACCTTGGCGACTGCAAGAGACCCAGTACTTC
TRBD2,.,TRBJ2-7,TRBV27,CASSRGGPGYEQYF,TGTGCCAGCAGTCGCGGGGGGCCCGGTTACGAGCAGTACTTC
TRBD1,many,TRBJ2-7,TRBV14,CASSRNIGDRAYEQYF,TGTGCCAGCAGCCGGAATATAGGGGACAGGGCCTACGAGCAGTACTTC
.,.,TRBJ1-1,TRBV18,CASSPAQGAAEAFF,TGTGCCAGCTCACCGGCCCAGGGCGCCGCTGAAGCTTTCTTT
TRBD2,once,TRBJ2-7,TRBV12-3/TRBV12-4,CASSSLAGGTLTYEQYF,TGTGCCAGCAGTTCGCTAGCGGGAGGAACCCTGACCTACGAGCAGTACTTC
.,once,TRBJ2-7,TRBV20-1,CSVKDTSSHEQYF,TGCAGTGTCAAGGACACCAGCAGCCACGAGCAGTACTTC
.,.,TRBJ1-6,TRBV28,CASSLLPLGKSSYNSPLHF,TGTGCCAGCAGTTTACTACCGCTCGGGAAGAGCTCCTATAATTCACCCCTCCACTTT
.,.,TRBJ1-1,TRBV4-1,CASSQDGGVNTEAFF,TGCGCCAGCAGCCAAGATGGGGGGGTGAACACTGAAGCTTTCTTT
.,.,TRBJ1-6,TRBV9,CASSQQAARNSPLHF,TGTGCCAGCAGCCAGCAAGCGGCGCGTAATTCACCCCTCCACTTT
.,few,TRBJ1-5,TRBV30,CAWSHPGLSNQPQHF,TGTGCCTGGAGTCACCCGGGCCTTAGCAATCAGCCCCAGCATTTT
.,.,TRBJ2-7,TRBV11-2,CASRPAGEQYF,TGTGCCAGCAGACCCGCCGGCGAGCAGTACTTC
TRBD1,few,TRBJ2-7,TRBV7-9,CASSSRDRKNYEQYF,TGTGCCAGCAGCTCACGGGACAGAAAAAACTACGAGCAGTACTTC
.,.,TRBJ2-2,TRBV7-8,CASSFARASGELFF,TGTGCCAGCAGCTTCGCCAGGGCTTCCGGGGAGCTGTTTTTT
.,many,TRBJ1-4,TRBV5-1,CASRMPELNEKLFF,TGCGCCAGCAGGATGCCGGAATTGAATGAAAAACTGTTTTTT
TRBD1,.,TRBJ1-4,TRBV29-1,CSVGGTAGEKLFF,TGCAGCGTTGGGGGGACAGCCGGCGAAAAACTGTTTTTT
.,few,TRBJ2-7,TRBV28,CASTRAYEQYF,TGTGCCAGCACCCGGGCCTACGAGCAGTACTTC
TRBD2,.,TRBJ2-7,TRBV6-2/TRBV6-3,CASSFLTSGMAHEQYF,TGTGCCAGCAGTTTCCTCACTAGCGGGATGGCCCACGAGCAGTACTTC
.,few,TRBJ2-7,TRBV15,CATSRDASSPYEQYF,TGTGCCACCAGCAGAGATGCCAGCAGTCCTTACGAGCAGTACTTC
.,many,TRBJ2-1,TRBV2,CASSVTPNNEQFF,TGTGCCAGCAGTGTAACTCCTAACAATGAGCAGTTCTTC
.,many,TRBJ1-5,TRBV7-2,CASSLAGDQPQHF,TGTGCCAGCAGCTTAGCGGGAGATCAGCCCCAGCATTTT
TRBD1,many,TRBJ2-3,TRBV20-1,CSASRQGGTDTQYF,TGCAGTGCTAGCCGACAGGGTGGCACAGATACGCAGTATTTT
.,.,TRBJ1-1,TRBV30,CAWNDWGGAFF,TGTGCCTGGAATGATTGGGGAGGGGCTTTCTTT